This TCR beta chain was obtained from a study of T cells in localized non-small cell lung cancer. With regard to this clone: Its specificity is not known.

CDR3 length equals 16 residues. After removal of 4 bases from V and 4 bases from J, the junction contained 6 bases not matched to a gene. Looked up from germline, CDR1 is SGHRS and CDR2 is YFSETQ. General observations from the study: Longer overall survival accompanied higher blood T cell density. Uninvolved adjacent lung had more T cell clonality than any other tissue, topping tumor. Appearance in adjacent lung was seen for a median about 59 of the top 100 tumor clones.

Measured with immunoSEQ multiplex PCR; TCRdb has only the in-frame clones, and not every one. The data hold some 55,000 clones, with about 80% observed a single time. The sequence derives from a female donor aged 60 or older with stage II squamous cell lung carcinoma. The sequencing used peripheral blood, collected before any cancer treatment. The V call is TRBV5-1, the J call TRBJ2-7; TRBD2 matches at 15 bases. CDR3 in DNA: TGCGCCAGCAGCCCAGGACTAGCGGGGGGGCGGTACGAGCAGTACTTC. Amino acid sequence: CASSPGLAGGRYEQYF.